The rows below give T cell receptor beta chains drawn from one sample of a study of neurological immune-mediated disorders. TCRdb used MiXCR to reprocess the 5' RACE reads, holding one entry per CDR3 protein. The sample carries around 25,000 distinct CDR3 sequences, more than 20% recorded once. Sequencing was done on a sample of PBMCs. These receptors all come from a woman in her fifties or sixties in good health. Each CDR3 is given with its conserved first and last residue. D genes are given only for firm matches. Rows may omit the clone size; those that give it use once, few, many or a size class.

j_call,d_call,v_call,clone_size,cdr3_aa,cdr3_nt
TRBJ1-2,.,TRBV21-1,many,CASSRRQGSGYTF,TGTGCCAGCAGCAGGAGACAGGGGAGTGGCTACACCTTC
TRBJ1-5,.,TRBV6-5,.,CASSLSSDQPQNF,TGTGCGAGCAGCCTAAGCTCTGATCAGCCCCAGAATTTT
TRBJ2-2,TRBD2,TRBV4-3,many,CASSPGLAGASNTGELFF,TGCGCCAGCAGCCCGGGACTAGCGGGAGCGTCGAACACCGGGGAGCTGTTTTTT
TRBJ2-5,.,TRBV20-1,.,CSAGVYSGQRTQYF,TGCAGTGCGGGGGTATATTCAGGGCAACGGACCCAGTACTTC
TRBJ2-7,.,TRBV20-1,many,CSARDYTGTYEQYF,TGCAGTGCTAGAGATTATACAGGAACCTACGAGCAGTACTTC
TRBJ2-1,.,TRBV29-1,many,CSVEEGNEQFF,TGCAGCGTTGAAGAGGGCAATGAGCAGTTCTTC
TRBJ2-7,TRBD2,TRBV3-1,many,CASSQGLAGGFYEQYF,TGTGCCAGCAGCCAAGGCTTAGCGGGGGGGTTCTACGAGCAGTACTTC
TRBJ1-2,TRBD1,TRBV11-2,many,CASSLDLRDRVAGYTF,TGTGCCAGCAGCTTAGATCTAAGGGACAGGGTAGCCGGCTACACCTTC
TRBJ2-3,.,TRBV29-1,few,CSGGGADTDTQYF,TGCAGCGGAGGCGGGGCGGACACAGATACGCAGTATTTT
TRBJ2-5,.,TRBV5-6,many,CASSSVPETQYF,TGTGCCAGCAGTTCCGTCCCCGAGACCCAGTACTTC
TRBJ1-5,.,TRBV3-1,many,CASSQSKGGTGNQPQHF,TGTGCCAGCAGCCAATCTAAGGGAGGAACTGGCAATCAGCCCCAGCATTTT
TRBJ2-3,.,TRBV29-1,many,CSVVAPVDTQYF,TGCAGCGTGGTAGCACCGGTTGATACGCAGTATTTT
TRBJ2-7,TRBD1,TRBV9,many,CASSAGQGGYEQYF,TGTGCCAGCAGCGCTGGACAGGGAGGATACGAGCAGTACTTC
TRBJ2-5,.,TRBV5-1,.,CASSLALSGGQETQYF,TGCGCCAGCAGCTTGGCCCTATCTGGGGGTCAAGAGACCCAGTACTTC
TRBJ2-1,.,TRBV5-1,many,CASSLMGGNYNEQFF,TGCGCCAGCAGCTTGATGGGGGGCAACTACAATGAGCAGTTCTTC
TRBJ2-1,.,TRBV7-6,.,CASSLVHEQFF,TGTGCCAGCAGCTTAGTCCATGAGCAGTTCTTC
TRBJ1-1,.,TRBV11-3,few,CASSRTVNTEAFF,TGTGCCAGCAGCCGAACTGTGAACACTGAAGCTTTCTTT
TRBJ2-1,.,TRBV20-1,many,CSARGGMGSLDHNEQFF,TGCAGTGCTAGAGGGGGGATGGGCAGTCTGGACCACAATGAGCAGTTCTTC
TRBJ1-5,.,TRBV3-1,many,CASSPAFSNQPQHF,TGTGCCAGCAGCCCTGCGTTTAGCAATCAGCCCCAGCATTTT
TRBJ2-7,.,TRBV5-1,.,CASSLASHYEQYF,TGTGCCAGCAGCTTGGCTAGCCACTACGAGCAGTACTTC
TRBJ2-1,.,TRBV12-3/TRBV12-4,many,CASSLGGIEQFF,TGTGCCAGCAGTTTAGGTGGAATCGAGCAGTTCTTC
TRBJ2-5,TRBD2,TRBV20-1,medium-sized,CSAPPRGLAGETQYF,TGCAGTGCTCCGCCCCGGGGATTAGCGGGAGAGACCCAGTACTTC
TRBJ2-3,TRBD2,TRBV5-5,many,CASSSRTSGTDTQYF,TGTGCCAGCAGCTCTCGGACTAGCGGAACAGATACGCAGTATTTT
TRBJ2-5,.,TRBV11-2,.,CASSLTGTQYF,TGTGCCAGCAGCTTAACCGGGACCCAGTACTTC
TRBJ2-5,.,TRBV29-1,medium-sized,CSAGVRGHGGFQETQYF,TGCAGCGCTGGCGTCAGGGGCCATGGGGGCTTTCAAGAGACCCAGTACTTC
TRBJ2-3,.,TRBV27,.,CASSPWERMGTDTQYF,TGTGCCAGCAGTCCGTGGGAGCGCATGGGAACAGATACGCAGTATTTT
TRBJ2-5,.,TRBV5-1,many,CASSRQETQYF,TGCGCCAGCAGCCGCCAAGAGACCCAGTACTTC
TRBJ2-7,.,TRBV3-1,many,CASSQSDYEQYF,TGTGCCAGCAGCCAAAGTGATTACGAGCAGTACTTC
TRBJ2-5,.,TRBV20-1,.,CSARDRKPTETQYF,TGCAGTGCTAGAGATCGGAAACCTACGGAGACCCAGTACTTC
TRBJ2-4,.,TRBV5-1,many,CASSFGRDANIQYF,TGCGCCAGCAGCTTTGGGCGCGACGCAAACATTCAGTACTTC
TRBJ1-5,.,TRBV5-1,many,CASSPLDGSNQPQHF,TGCGCCAGCAGCCCCCTGGACGGTAGCAATCAGCCCCAGCATTTT
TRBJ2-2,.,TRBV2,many,CASTLLGGGAAGELFF,TGTGCCAGCACCCTCCTAGGGGGAGGCGCCGCCGGGGAGCTGTTTTTT
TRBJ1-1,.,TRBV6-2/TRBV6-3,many,CASSQGLATEAFF,TGTGCCAGCAGCCAGGGTCTGGCCACTGAAGCTTTCTTT
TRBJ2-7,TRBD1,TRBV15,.,CATSRATGTATVEQYF,TGTGCCACCAGCAGAGCCACCGGGACAGCGACCGTCGAGCAGTACTTC
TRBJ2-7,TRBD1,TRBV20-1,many,CSATDRAYEQYF,TGCAGTGCTACGGACAGGGCCTACGAGCAGTACTTC
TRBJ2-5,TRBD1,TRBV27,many,CASSLGRQGKTQYF,TGTGCCAGCAGTTTAGGGCGACAGGGGAAGACCCAGTACTTC
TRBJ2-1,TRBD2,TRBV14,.,CASSQDPTSGKRESYNEQFF,TGTGCCAGCAGCCAAGACCCGACTAGCGGGAAACGTGAGTCCTACAATGAGCAGTTCTTC
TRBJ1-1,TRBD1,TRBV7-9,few,CASSLRQGTNTEAFF,TGTGCCAGCAGCTTAAGACAGGGGACTAACACTGAAGCTTTCTTT
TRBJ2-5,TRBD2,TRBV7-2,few,CASSLVGGTSGGETQYF,TGTGCCAGCAGCTTAGTAGGCGGGACTAGCGGGGGGGAGACCCAGTACTTC
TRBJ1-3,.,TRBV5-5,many,CASSSVHRAGNTIYF,TGTGCCAGCAGCTCCGTTCACAGGGCTGGAAACACCATATATTTT
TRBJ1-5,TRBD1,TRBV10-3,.,CAISGQGGNQPQHF,TGTGCCATCAGTGGACAGGGGGGCAATCAGCCCCAGCATTTT
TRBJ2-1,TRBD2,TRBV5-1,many,CASSLISGTKNEQFF,TGCGCCAGCAGCTTAATTAGCGGGACGAAAAATGAGCAGTTCTTC
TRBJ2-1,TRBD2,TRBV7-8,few,CASSPHGGRLDNEQFF,TGTGCCAGCAGCCCCCACGGGGGGAGATTGGACAATGAGCAGTTCTTC
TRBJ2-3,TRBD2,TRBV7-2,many,CASSLVGGTRTTDTQYF,TGTGCCAGCAGCTTAGTAGGCGGGACTAGGACCACAGATACGCAGTATTTT
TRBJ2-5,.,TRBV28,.,CASSALRERFETQYF,TGTGCCAGCAGTGCGCTCCGGGAGCGATTCGAGACCCAGTACTTC
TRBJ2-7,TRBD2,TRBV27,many,CASSLWGGRTTYEQYF,TGTGCCAGCAGTTTATGGGGCGGGAGGACCACCTACGAGCAGTACTTC
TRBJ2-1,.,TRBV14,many,CASSQGAGRTYNEQFF,TGTGCCAGCAGCCAAGGGGCGGGGAGAACCTACAATGAGCAGTTCTTC
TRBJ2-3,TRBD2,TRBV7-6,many,CASSSLAGGPPDTQYF,TGTGCCAGCAGCTCGCTAGCGGGAGGGCCCCCAGATACGCAGTATTTT
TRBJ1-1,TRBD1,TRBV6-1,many,CASSEATGEGGTEAFF,TGTGCCAGCAGTGAAGCAACAGGGGAGGGTGGCACTGAAGCTTTCTTT
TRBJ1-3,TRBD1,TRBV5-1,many,CASSTRQGISGNTIYF,TGCGCCAGCAGCACCCGACAGGGAATCTCTGGAAACACCATATATTTT
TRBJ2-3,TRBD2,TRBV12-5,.,CASGLVTSGGFTDTQYF,TGTGCTAGTGGTTTGGTAACTAGCGGGGGGTTCACAGATACGCAGTATTTT
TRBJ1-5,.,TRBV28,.,CASSFPTTELNQPLHF,TGTGCAAGCAGTTTCCCAACGACGGAACTCAATCAGCCCCTGCATTTT
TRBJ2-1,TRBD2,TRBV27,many,CASSLAGPGRVRFF,TGTGCCAGCAGTTTAGCGGGGCCCGGGAGGGTGCGGTTCTTC
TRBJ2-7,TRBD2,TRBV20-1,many,CSARPTSGGPLSYEQYF,TGCAGTGCTCGCCCGACTAGCGGGGGACCGTTATCCTACGAGCAGTACTTC
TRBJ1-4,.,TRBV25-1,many,CASRRQAKEKLFF,TGTGCCAGCAGGAGACAGGCAAAGGAAAAACTGTTTTTT
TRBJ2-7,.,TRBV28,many,CASSSPRVHGYEQYF,TGTGCCAGCAGTTCCCCCCGGGTTCATGGGTACGAGCAGTACTTC